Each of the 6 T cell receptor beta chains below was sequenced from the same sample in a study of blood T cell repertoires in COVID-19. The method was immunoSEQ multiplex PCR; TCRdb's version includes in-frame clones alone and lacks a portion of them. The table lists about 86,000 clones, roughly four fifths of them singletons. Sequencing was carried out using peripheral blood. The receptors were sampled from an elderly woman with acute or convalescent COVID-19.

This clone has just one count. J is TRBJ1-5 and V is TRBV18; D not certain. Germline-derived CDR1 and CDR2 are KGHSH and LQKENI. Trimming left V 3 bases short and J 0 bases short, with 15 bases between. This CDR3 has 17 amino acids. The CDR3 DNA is TGTGCCAGCTCACCGAACGCGGGTCTACCTAGCAATCAGCCCCAGCATTTT. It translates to CASSPNAGLPSNQPQHF.

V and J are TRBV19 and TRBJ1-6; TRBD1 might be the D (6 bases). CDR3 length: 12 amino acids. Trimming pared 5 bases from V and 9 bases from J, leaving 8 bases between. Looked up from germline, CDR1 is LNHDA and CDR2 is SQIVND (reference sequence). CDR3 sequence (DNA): TGTGCCAGTAGTGAACAGGGTTCACCCCTCCACTTT. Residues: CASSEQGSPLHF.

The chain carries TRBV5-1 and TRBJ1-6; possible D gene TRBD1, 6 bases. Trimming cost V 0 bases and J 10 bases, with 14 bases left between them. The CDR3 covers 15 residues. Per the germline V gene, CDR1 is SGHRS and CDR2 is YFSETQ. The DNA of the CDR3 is TGCGCCAGCAGCTTGGGGAAATCCCAGGGGTCACCCCTCCACTTT. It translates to CASSLGKSQGSPLHF.

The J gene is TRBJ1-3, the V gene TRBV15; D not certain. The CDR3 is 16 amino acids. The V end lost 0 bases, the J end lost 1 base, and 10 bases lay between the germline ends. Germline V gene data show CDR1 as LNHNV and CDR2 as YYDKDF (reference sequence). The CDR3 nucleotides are TGTGCCACCAGCAGAGATCTCGCCGGTTCTGGAAACACCATATATTTT. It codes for CATSRDLAGSGNTIYF.

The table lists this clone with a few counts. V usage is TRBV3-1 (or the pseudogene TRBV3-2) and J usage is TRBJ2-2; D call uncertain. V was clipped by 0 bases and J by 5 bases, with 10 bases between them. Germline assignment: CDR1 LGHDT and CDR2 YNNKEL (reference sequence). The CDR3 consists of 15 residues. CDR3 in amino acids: CASSQEAVFTGELFF. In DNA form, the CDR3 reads TGTGCCAGCAGCCAAGAGGCAGTATTTACCGGGGAGCTGTTTTTT.

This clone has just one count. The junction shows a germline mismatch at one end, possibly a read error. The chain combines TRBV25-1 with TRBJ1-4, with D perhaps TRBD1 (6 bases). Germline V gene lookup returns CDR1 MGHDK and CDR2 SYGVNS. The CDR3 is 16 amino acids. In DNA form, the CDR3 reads TGTGCCAGCAGCGAATTGTCCTCGGGGGGCATTGAAAAACTGTTTTTT. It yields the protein CASSELSSGGIEKLFF.